This TCR beta chain was sequenced during a study of Tregs in tolerant kidney transplant recipients. The method was immunoSEQ multiplex PCR; TCRdb's version includes in-frame clones alone and lacks a portion of them. The profile covers some 65,000 clones, with 84% appearing a single time and about 4% taken by the ten largest. CDR1 and CDR2 (germline): SGHAT, FQNNGV. This CDR3 is built from 15 residues. V lost 4 bases, J lost 5 bases, and 11 bases stayed unmatched. Specimen: CD4+ T cells from blood. This clonotype was sampled from a human donor in good health. V gene TRBV11-2 combines with J gene TRBJ2-7, with 7 positions matching TRBD1. CDR3 sequence (DNA): TGTGCCAGCAGCTCCCTGAGGACAGGCTGGCACGAGCAGTACTTC. Protein sequence: CASSSLRTGWHEQYF.